The clone carrying this T cell receptor (beta chain) has just a few counts. Its antigen is still unknown. Produced via immunoSEQ multiplex PCR; TCRdb's table is partial and in-frame only. The sample holds 20,000 or so clones, 45% to 70% seen once. The data derive from a study of radiation and T cells in renal cell carcinoma. Findings of the study overall: Dominant CDR3 motifs occupied more repertoire in irradiated than control tumors.

The treatment denotes: treatment-naive control, cytoreductive nephrectomy. Control tumors came from treatment-naive patients without prior radiation. The germline CDR1 and CDR2 sequences are SGHRS and YFSETQ. This CDR3 has 16 amino acids. Trimming stripped 1 base from V and 3 bases from J, with 16 bases between. This material consisted of tumor tissue, taken from a patient whose treatment was nephrectomy without radiotherapy. The receptor's source is a human donor with renal cell carcinoma. The chain carries TRBV5-1 and TRBJ1-1; perhaps TRBD1 as D (6 bases). CDR3 bases: TGCGCCAGCAGCTTGTATTTCGGCCCAGGGGACACTGAAGCTTTCTTT. Translated: CASSLYFGPGDTEAFF.